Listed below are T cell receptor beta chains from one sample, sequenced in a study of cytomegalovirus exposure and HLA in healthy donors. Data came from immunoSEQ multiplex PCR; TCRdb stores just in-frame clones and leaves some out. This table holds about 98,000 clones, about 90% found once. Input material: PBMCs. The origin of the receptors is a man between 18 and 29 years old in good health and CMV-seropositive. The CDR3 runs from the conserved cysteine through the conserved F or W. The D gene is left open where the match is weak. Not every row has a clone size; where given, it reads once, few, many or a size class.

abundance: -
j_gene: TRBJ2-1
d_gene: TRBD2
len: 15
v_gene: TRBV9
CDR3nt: TGTGCCAGCAGCGTAGGGACTAGCGGGAATAATGAGCAGTTCTTC
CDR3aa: CASSVGTSGNNEQFF

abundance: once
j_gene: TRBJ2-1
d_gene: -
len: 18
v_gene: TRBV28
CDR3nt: TGTGCCAGCAGTTTAAGGATTTTCAGGCCAAGCTCCTACAATGAGCAGTTCTTC
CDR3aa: CASSLRIFRPSSYNEQFF

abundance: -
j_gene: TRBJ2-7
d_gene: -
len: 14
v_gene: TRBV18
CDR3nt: TGTGCCAGCTCACCAAGGAGGGAAATGAGCGAGCAGTACTTC
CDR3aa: CASSPRREMSEQYF

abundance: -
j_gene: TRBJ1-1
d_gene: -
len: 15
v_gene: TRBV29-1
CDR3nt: TGCAGCTCACTAGTCGGGTCGTCCTGGGGCACTGAAGCTTTCTTT
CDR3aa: CSSLVGSSWGTEAFF

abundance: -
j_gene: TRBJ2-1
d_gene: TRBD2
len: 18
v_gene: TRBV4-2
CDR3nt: TGTGCCAGCAGCCAAGGACTAGCGGGGACAACCTCCTACAATGAGCAGTTCTTC
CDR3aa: CASSQGLAGTTSYNEQFF

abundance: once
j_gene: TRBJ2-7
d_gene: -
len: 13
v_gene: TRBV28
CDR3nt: TGTGCCAGCAACGGGGGAGGTTCCTACGAGCAGTACTTC
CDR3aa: CASNGGGSYEQYF

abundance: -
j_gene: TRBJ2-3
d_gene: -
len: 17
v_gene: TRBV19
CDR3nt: TGTGCCAGTAGTATAGATCTCTCGTTAGTAAACACAGATACGCAGTATTTT
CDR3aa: CASSIDLSLVNTDTQYF

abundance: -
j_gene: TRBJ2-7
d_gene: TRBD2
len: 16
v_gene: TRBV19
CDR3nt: TGTGCCAGTAGTAGCTTAGCGGGAGGTATGACCTACGAGCAGTACTTC
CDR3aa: CASSSLAGGMTYEQYF

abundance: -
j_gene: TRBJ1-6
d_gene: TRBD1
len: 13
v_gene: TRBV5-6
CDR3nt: TGTGCCAGCAGCTTGGATCGGACAGGGCCCCTCCACTTT
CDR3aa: CASSLDRTGPLHF

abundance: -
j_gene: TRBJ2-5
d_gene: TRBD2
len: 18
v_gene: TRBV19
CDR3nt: TGTGCCAGTAGTATCCCCGATCGGGGGGTCTCACCCCAAGAGACCCAGTACTTC
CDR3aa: CASSIPDRGVSPQETQYF

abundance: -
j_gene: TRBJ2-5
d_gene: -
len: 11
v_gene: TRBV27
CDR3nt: TGTGCCAGCAACAACCAAGAGACCCAGTACTTC
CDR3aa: CASNNQETQYF

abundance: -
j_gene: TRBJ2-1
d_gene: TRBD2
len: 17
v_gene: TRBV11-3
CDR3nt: TGTGCCAGCAGCTCGGATTGGGGGGGACTTGACTACAATGAGCAGTTCTTC
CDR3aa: CASSSDWGGLDYNEQFF

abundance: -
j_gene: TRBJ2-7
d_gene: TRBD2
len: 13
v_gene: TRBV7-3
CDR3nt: TGTGCCAGCAGCACAGGACTAGAAGGGGAGCAGTACTTC
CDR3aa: CASSTGLEGEQYF

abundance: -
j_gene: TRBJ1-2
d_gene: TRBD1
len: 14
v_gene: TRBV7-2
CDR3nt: TGTGCCAGCAGCTCCCCAGGGGGATGGCTTGGCTACACCTTC
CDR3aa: CASSSPGGWLGYTF

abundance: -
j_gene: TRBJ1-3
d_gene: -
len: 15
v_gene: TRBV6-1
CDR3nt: TGTGCCAGCACAGGACACAGCTTCTCTGGAAACACCATATATTTT
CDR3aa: CASTGHSFSGNTIYF

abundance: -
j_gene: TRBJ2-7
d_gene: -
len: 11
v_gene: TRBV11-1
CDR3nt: TGTGCCAGCAGCTCGAGTTACGAGCAGTACTTC
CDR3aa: CASSSSYEQYF

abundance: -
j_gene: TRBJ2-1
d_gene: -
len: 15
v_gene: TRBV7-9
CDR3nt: TGTGCCAGCAGCTTAGGGTGGCCACCCTACAATGAGCAGTTCTTC
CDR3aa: CASSLGWPPYNEQFF

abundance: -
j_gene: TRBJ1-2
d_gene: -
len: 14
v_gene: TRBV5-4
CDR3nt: TGTGCCAGCAGCCAGAGATTCGGGGACTATGGCTACACCTTC
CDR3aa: CASSQRFGDYGYTF

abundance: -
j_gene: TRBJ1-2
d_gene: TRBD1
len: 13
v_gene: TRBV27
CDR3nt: TGTGCCAGCAGTTTCCAGGGGGCACATGGCTACACCTTC
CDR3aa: CASSFQGAHGYTF

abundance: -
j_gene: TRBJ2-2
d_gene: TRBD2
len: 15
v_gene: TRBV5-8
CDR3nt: TGTGCCAGCACCCCACTAGCGGGGAACACCGGGGAGCTGTTTTTT
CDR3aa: CASTPLAGNTGELFF

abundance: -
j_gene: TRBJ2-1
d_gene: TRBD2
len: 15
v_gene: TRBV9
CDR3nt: TGTGCCAGCAGCGTAGCGGGGGGCTCCTACAATGAGCAGTTCTTC
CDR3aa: CASSVAGGSYNEQFF

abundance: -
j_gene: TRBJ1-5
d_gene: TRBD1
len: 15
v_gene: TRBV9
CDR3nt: TGTGCCAGCAGCGTAGCTGGACAGGTCAATCAGCCCCAGCATTTT
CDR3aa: CASSVAGQVNQPQHF

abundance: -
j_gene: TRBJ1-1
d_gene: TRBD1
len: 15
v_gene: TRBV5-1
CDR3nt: TGCGCCAGCAGCTTCACAGGGGTTTATGGCACTGAAGCTTTCTTT
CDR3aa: CASSFTGVYGTEAFF

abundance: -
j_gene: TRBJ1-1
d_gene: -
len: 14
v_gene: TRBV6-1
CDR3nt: TGTGCCAGCAGTCTAGTGGACAGGAACACTGAAGCTTTCTTT
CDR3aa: CASSLVDRNTEAFF

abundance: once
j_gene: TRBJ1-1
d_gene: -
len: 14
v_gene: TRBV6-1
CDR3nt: TGTGCCAGCAGGCCCAGGGATAGGACTATTGAAGCTTTCTTT
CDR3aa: CASRPRDRTIEAFF

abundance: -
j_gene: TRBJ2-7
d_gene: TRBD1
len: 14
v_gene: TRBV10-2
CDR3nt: TGCGCCAGCTCTCGGACAGGGGGATTTTACGAGCAGTACTTC
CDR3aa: CASSRTGGFYEQYF

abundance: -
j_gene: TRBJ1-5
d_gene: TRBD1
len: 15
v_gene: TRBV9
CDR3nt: TGTGCCAGCAGCGAGGGGGACAGGGTTAATCAGCCCCAGCATTTT
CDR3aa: CASSEGDRVNQPQHF

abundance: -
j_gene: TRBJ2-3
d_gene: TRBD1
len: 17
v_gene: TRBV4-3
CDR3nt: TGCGCCAGCAGCCAAGGATTGGGGCAGGGGGTGGCAGATACGCAGTATTTT
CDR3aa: CASSQGLGQGVADTQYF

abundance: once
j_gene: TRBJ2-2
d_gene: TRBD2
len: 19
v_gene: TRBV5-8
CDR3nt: TGTGCCAGCAGCTGGTCCGGGACTAGCGGTTACTACGACACCGGGGAGCTGTTTTTT
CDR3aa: CASSWSGTSGYYDTGELFF

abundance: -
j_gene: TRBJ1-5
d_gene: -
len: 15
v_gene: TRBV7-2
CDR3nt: TGTGCCAGCAGCATACAGGGCCAGAGCAATCAGCCCCAGCATTTT
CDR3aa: CASSIQGQSNQPQHF

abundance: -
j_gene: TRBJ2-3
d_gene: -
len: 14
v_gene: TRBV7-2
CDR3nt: TGTGCCAGCAGCTTAGCCGGTGAGGCTGGGACGCAGTATTTT
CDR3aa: CASSLAGEAGTQYF

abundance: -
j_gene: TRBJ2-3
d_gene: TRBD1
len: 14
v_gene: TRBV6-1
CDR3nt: TGTGCCAGCAGTGCCAGGACAGGGGAAGGGACGCAGTATTTT
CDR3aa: CASSARTGEGTQYF

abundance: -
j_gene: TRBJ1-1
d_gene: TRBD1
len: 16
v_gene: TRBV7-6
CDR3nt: TGTGCCAGCAGCTTAGAGCCGGGACAGTGGGACACTGAAGCTTTCTTT
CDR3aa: CASSLEPGQWDTEAFF

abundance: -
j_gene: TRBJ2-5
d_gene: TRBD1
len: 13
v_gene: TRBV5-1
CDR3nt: TGCGCCAGCAGCCAGGGGGCTCGGGAGACCCAGTACTTC
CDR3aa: CASSQGARETQYF

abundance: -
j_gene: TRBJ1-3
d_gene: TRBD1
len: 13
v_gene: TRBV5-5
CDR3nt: TGTGCCAGCAGCTTTTCACAGGGGAACACCATATATTTT
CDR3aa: CASSFSQGNTIYF

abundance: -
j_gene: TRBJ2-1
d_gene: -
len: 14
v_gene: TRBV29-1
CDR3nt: TGCAGCGGTAGACTTGTAAACTCCTACAATGAGCAGTTCTTC
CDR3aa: CSGRLVNSYNEQFF

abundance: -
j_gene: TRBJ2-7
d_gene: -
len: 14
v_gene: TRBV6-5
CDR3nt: TGTGCCAGCAGTTACGGGGACAACTCCTACGAGCAGTACTTC
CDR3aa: CASSYGDNSYEQYF

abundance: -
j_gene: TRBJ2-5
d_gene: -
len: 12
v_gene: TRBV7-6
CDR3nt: TGTGCCAGCAGTTCTCTCCAAGAGACCCAGTACTTC
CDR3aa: CASSSLQETQYF

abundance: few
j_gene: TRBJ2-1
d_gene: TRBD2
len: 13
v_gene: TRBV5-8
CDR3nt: TGTGCCAGTCTCTCGACTAGCTTCAATGAGCAGTTCTTC
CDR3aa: CASLSTSFNEQFF

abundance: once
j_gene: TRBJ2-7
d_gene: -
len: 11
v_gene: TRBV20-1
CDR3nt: TGCAGTGCCACCGGACAGAATTGGCAGTACTTC
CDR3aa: CSATGQNWQYF

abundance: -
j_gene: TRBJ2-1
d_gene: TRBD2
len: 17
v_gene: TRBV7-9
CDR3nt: TGTGCCAGCAGCTCGCCGCTAGCGGGGGGGCCCTACAATGAGCAGTTCTTC
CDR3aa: CASSSPLAGGPYNEQFF

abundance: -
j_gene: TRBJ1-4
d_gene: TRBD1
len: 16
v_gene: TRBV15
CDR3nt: TGTGCCACCAGAAGAGGGCCTCGACAGGGTGGCGAAAAACTGTTTTTT
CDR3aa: CATRRGPRQGGEKLFF